A single sample is the source of the 28 T cell receptor beta chains below, sequenced in a study of blood T cell repertoires in COVID-19. TCRdb's copy holds only in-frame clones and misses some; the assay was immunoSEQ multiplex PCR. The sample consists of approximately 300,000 clones, about 82% of them appearing once. Sequencing used peripheral blood. Receptor source: a woman in her 50s with active or convalescent COVID-19.

The chain couples TRBV19 to TRBJ2-2, with unresolved D. From germline, CDR1 is LNHDA and CDR2 SQIVND (reference sequence). V lost 4 bases and J 0 bases, leaving 9 bases between the germline ends. The CDR3 runs to 15 residues. The CDR3: CASSRVTANTGELFF. The CDR3 bases are TGTGCCAGTAGTAGGGTCACAGCGAACACCGGGGAGCTGTTTTTT.

The count of this clone is one. The chain uses TRBV28 and TRBJ1-1, with TRBD1 identical over 7 bases. Losses at the gene ends were 2 bases for V and 5 bases for J; bases not matched to a gene: 2. The CDR3 totals 13 residues. Germline CDR1 MDHEN, CDR2 SYDVKM. CDR3 sequence (DNA): TGTGCCAGCAGTTTAGACAGGGTAACTGAAGCTTTCTTT. Encoded protein: CASSLDRVTEAFF. Together with reference TRBV28 and TRBJ1-1, the CDR3 gives the full variable domain: DVKVTQSSRYLVKRTGEKVFLECVQDMDHENMFWYRQDPGLGLRLIYFSYDVKMKEKGDIPEGYSVSREKKERFSLILESASTNQTSMYLCASSLDRVTEAFFGQGTRLTVV.

A note on this clone: This same CDR3 is encoded by further DNA sequences in the sample. The V gene is TRBV18, the J gene TRBJ2-3; no definite D call. Germline CDR1 KGHSH, CDR2 LQKENI. The germline V and J ends were trimmed by 0 bases and 2 bases, with 3 bases remaining between them. CDR3 length: 13 amino acids. The CDR3 bases are TGTGCCAGCTCACCACCCTCCACAGATACGCAGTATTTT. Protein product: CASSPPSTDTQYF.

CDR3 protein: CATSDARTSGAFF. The CDR3, as DNA: TGTGCCACCAGTGACGCCCGGACCTCGGGGGCTTTCTTT. The chain recombines TRBV24-1 with TRBJ1-1; the D is unclear. Germline CDR1 is KGHDR and CDR2 is SFDVKD. The CDR3 totals 13 residues. Between the trimmed V and J ends, which lost 4 bases and 11 bases, there was a span of 16 bases.

The V call is TRBV7-9, the J call TRBJ2-2, with 8 positions matching TRBD1. The CDR3 sequence is 19 residues long. The germline CDR1 and CDR2 sequences are SEHNR and FQNEAQ (reference sequence). Unmatched junction bases numbered 15, after V lost 3 bases and J lost 3 bases. CDR3 bases: TGTGCCAGCAGCTTCAGGGGGCGGCTCGAAAGGCCCTACACCGGGGAGCTGTTTTTT. Its protein is CASSFRGRLERPYTGELFF.

The chain joins TRBV19 to TRBJ1-2, with TRBD1 identical over 8 bases. Germline CDR1 is LNHDA and CDR2 is SQIVND (reference sequence). The CDR3 contains 13 residues. J lost 4 bases, V lost 2 bases, and 0 bases had no gene match. CDR3 sequence reads: CASSIQGAYGYTF. The CDR3 bases are TGTGCCAGTAGTATACAGGGGGCCTATGGCTACACCTTC.

The rearrangement uses TRBV27 and TRBJ1-1; TRBD1 might be the D (5 bases). Trimming removed 8 bases at V and 2 bases at J, with 18 bases between. Germline values: CDR1 MNHEY, CDR2 SMNVEV (reference sequence). The CDR3 covers 15 residues. The CDR3 protein is CASGVDGTINTEAFF. CDR3 in DNA: TGTGCCAGCGGCGTGGACGGGACTATCAACACTGAAGCTTTCTTT.

The CDR3 spells CASSPQGALGYTEAFF. The CDR3 nucleotides are TGTGCCAGCAGCCCTCAGGGGGCGCTGGGGTATACTGAAGCTTTCTTT. V and J are TRBV28 and TRBJ1-1; the match to TRBD1 covers 8 bases. The CDR3 is made up of 16 amino acids. V shed 6 bases and J 5 bases; nucleotides not matched to a gene: 14. Germline lookup yields CDR1 MDHEN and CDR2 SYDVKM.

J is TRBJ2-1 and V is TRBV5-4; tentatively, D is TRBD1 (7 bases). The germline V gene encodes CDR1 SGHNT and CDR2 YYREEE (reference sequence). V shed 4 bases and J shed 5 bases, with 16 bases lying between them. The CDR3 sequence is 15 residues long. DNA for the CDR3: TGTGCCAGCAGCCACCCAGGGGGGCCTGACAATGAGCAGTTCTTC. Translated, it gives CASSHPGGPDNEQFF. Complete variable domain (other parts from reference TRBV5-4 and TRBJ2-1): ETGVTQSPTHLIKTRGQQVTLRCSSQSGHNTVSWYQQALGQGPQFIFQYYREEENGRGNFPPRFSGLQFPNYSSELNVNALELDDSALYLCASSHPGGPDNEQFFGPGTRLTVL.

The chain carries TRBV28 and TRBJ2-2; TRBD2 matches at 7 bases. The CDR3 has 15 residues. Germline values: CDR1 MDHEN, CDR2 SYDVKM. Trimming removed 6 bases from V and 2 bases from J; junction bases left unmatched: 6. The CDR3 DNA reads TGTGCCAGCAGGCCTCCGGGACTAAACACCGGGGAGCTGTTTTTT. The encoded protein is CASRPPGLNTGELFF.

This clone appeared a single time. The rearrangement links TRBV7-2 to TRBJ2-5, with D unclear. Germline CDR1 and CDR2: SGHTA and FQGNSA. The V end was cut by 2 bases, the J end by 4 bases, with 8 bases between. The CDR3 length is 13 residues. This CDR3 is CASSLQYLETQYF. In DNA, the CDR3 is TGTGCCAGCAGCTTACAGTATTTAGAGACCCAGTACTTC.

The chain is built from TRBV24-1 and TRBJ2-1; a weak D match, TRBD2 (5 bases). This CDR3 has 13 amino acids. V lost 1 base, J lost 9 bases, and 9 bases lay in between. Germline V gene lookup returns CDR1 KGHDR and CDR2 SFDVKD. The CDR3 spells CATSDLTRSEQFF. CDR3 DNA: TGTGCCACCAGTGATTTAACTAGAAGTGAGCAGTTCTTC.

The V gene is TRBV2, the J gene TRBJ2-7; TRBD1 aligns across 8 bases. V shed 7 bases and J 3 bases; nucleotides not matched to a gene: 5. Germline V CDR1 and CDR2: SNHLY, FYNNEI. The CDR3 extends over 13 amino acids. This CDR3 is CASKETGVYEQYF. The CDR3 DNA reads as TGTGCCAGCAAAGAGACAGGGGTCTACGAGCAGTACTTC.

The CDR3 here is CASSPAAGLMEKLFF. CDR3 DNA sequence: TGTGCCAGCTCACCGGCTGCAGGGTTAATGGAAAAACTGTTTTTT. V and J are TRBV18 and TRBJ1-4; a possible D gene is TRBD1 (5 bases). Germline V CDR1 and CDR2: KGHSH, LQKENI. The CDR3 runs 15 residues. The V and J ends lost 3 bases and 8 bases respectively, with 16 bases between them.

V usage is TRBV18 and J usage is TRBJ2-7; the match to TRBD1 covers 8 bases. Looked up from germline, CDR1 is KGHSH and CDR2 is LQKENI. The CDR3 consists of 14 residues. The J segment lost 0 bases and the V segment lost 6 bases, leaving 4 bases of the junction unmatched. The CDR3 nucleotides read TGTGCCAGCTCCCCTCAGGGGGCCTCCTACGAGCAGTACTTC. It is translated as CASSPQGASYEQYF. The whole variable domain, filled in from reference TRBV18 and TRBJ2-7, reads NAGVMQNPRHLVRRRGQEARLRCSPMKGHSHVYWYRQLPEEGLKFMVYLQKENIIDESGMPKERFSAEFPKEGPSILRIQQVVRGDSAAYFCASSPQGASYEQYFGPGTRLTVT.

The rearrangement links TRBV7-2 to TRBJ1-4; 10 nucleotides agree with TRBD1. CDR1 is SGHTA, CDR2 FQGNSA, per germline. The ends lost 5 bases at V and 7 bases at J; junction bases unmatched: 7. This CDR3 is built from 15 residues. The CDR3 loop reads CASSLWTGGSEKLFF. CDR3 nucleotides: TGTGCCAGCAGCCTGTGGACAGGGGGAAGTGAAAAACTGTTTTTT.

This chain connects TRBV2 to TRBJ2-3; 8 bases match TRBD1. The length of the CDR3 is 13 residues. V shed 8 bases, J shed 0 bases, and the junction held 1 base outside the gene matches. Germline V gene lookup returns CDR1 SNHLY and CDR2 FYNNEI. The CDR3 nucleotides read TGTGCCAGCCGGGACAGGAGCACAGATACGCAGTATTTT. Translating it yields CASRDRSTDTQYF. The full variable domain, in which reference TRBV2 and TRBJ2-3 provide the parts outside the CDR3, is EPEVTQTPSHQVTQMGQEVILRCVPISNHLYFYWYRQILGQKVEFLVSFYNNEISEKSEIFDDQFSVERPDGSNFTLKIRSTKLEDSAMYFCASRDRSTDTQYFGPGTRLTVL.

The chain couples TRBV5-8 to TRBJ1-3, with TRBD1 matching over 7 bases. Germline V CDR1 and CDR2: SGHTS, YDEGEE. V was pared by 2 bases and J by 4 bases, with 9 bases of the junction left unmatched. This CDR3 is built from 16 residues. The CDR3 region has the DNA TGTGCCAGCAGCTTTAGGGGGCGAGGATTCGGAAACACCATATATTTT. Translating gives CASSFRGRGFGNTIYF.

The chain recombines TRBV2 with TRBJ2-1, with 10 bases that match TRBD2. This CDR3 has 16 amino acids. Per germline, CDR1 SNHLY and CDR2 FYNNEI. The trim removed 7 bases at V and 8 bases at J, leaving 14 bases unmatched. The CDR3 sequence is CASKYPGRLAGDEQFF. CDR3 coding DNA: TGTGCCAGCAAATACCCCGGGAGACTAGCGGGCGATGAGCAGTTCTTC.

This chain links TRBV19 with TRBJ2-6, with D possibly being TRBD1 (6 bases). V shed 5 bases and J shed 0 bases, with 20 bases lying between them. Germline V gene data show CDR1 as LNHDA and CDR2 as SQIVND (reference sequence). The length of the CDR3 is 19 residues. The CDR3 loop is CASSDLQGRDRSGANVLTF. The CDR3 region has the DNA TGTGCCAGTAGTGATCTACAGGGTAGGGATCGCTCTGGGGCCAACGTCCTGACTTTC.

This clone was counted between two and nine times. This sequence joins TRBV9 and TRBJ1-2; TRBD1 matches 9 bases. The germline gives CDR1 SGDLS, CDR2 YYNGEE. The length of the CDR3 is 13 residues. Trimming at V came to 0 bases and at J to 7 bases, leaving 1 base not matched to a gene. In nucleotides, the CDR3 is TGTGCCAGCAGCGTAGAGGACAGGGGTGGCTACACCTTC. Its translation is CASSVEDRGGYTF.

The rearrangement links TRBV9 to TRBJ1-2, with a weak D call TRBD1 (6 bases). V was clipped by 3 bases and J by 4 bases, with 13 bases between them. The CDR3 extends over 14 amino acids. Germline loops: CDR1 SGDLS, CDR2 YYNGEE. CDR3 DNA: TGTGCCAGCAGCGCAGGGGCTCCGGGCTATGGCTACACCTTC. Its protein is CASSAGAPGYGYTF.

The chain recombines TRBV5-1 with TRBJ2-5, with D unresolved. Germline values: CDR1 SGHRS, CDR2 YFSETQ. The CDR3 length is 13 residues. The V end was cut by 0 bases, the J end by 2 bases, with 5 bases between. CDR3 DNA: TGCGCCAGCAGCTTGGCCCGTCAAGAGACCCAGTACTTC. Encoded protein: CASSLARQETQYF.

This chain connects TRBV7-3 to TRBJ1-2; TRBD1 is a possible D gene (6 bases). V lost 0 bases and J lost 7, with 9 bases in between. CDR1 and CDR2 (germline): SGHTA, FQGTGA. The CDR3 covers 13 residues. The CDR3 DNA follows: TGTGCCAGCAGCTTAACGCCAGGGGCTGGCTACACCTTC. Translation: CASSLTPGAGYTF.

This chain joins TRBV3-1 (or the pseudogene TRBV3-2) and TRBJ1-4; 12 positions agree with TRBD1. The CDR3 consists of 17 residues. Germline assignment: CDR1 LGHDT and CDR2 YNNKEL (reference sequence). V was pared by 4 bases and J by 6 bases, with 9 bases of the junction left unmatched. This CDR3 reads CASSLGTGGVLDEKLFF. CDR3 bases: TGTGCCAGCAGCCTTGGGACAGGGGGCGTGTTGGATGAAAAACTGTTTTTT.

The chain combines TRBV5-6 with TRBJ2-7, with 9 bases aligning to TRBD1. This CDR3 region has 13 residues. Trimming took 4 bases from V and 6 from J; bases not matched to a gene: 5. CDR1 SGHDT and CDR2 YYEEEE come from the germline V gene. CDR3 protein: CASSVGQGFEQYF. The CDR3 nucleotides read TGTGCCAGCAGCGTAGGACAGGGGTTCGAGCAGTACTTC.

CDR3 DNA: TGTGCCAGCAGCTTAGGAATGGGACAGTCTAACTATGGCTACACCTTC. Translation: CASSLGMGQSNYGYTF. The rearrangement joins TRBV11-2 to TRBJ1-2, with 7 bases that match TRBD1. Germline V CDR1 and CDR2: SGHAT, FQNNGV. V lost 1 base to trimming and J lost 0 bases; unmatched junction nucleotides: 5. The CDR3 runs to 16 residues.

V and J are TRBV2 and TRBJ2-2; D is perhaps TRBD2 (5 bases). There are 15 residues in the CDR3. CDR1 SNHLY and CDR2 FYNNEI come from the germline V gene. Trimming took 0 bases from V and 4 from J, leaving 9 bases between them. The DNA of the CDR3 is TGTGCCAGCAGTGAAGCGAGGACTTTCACCGGGGAGCTGTTTTTT. As protein: CASSEARTFTGELFF.